One sample yielded the 8 T cell receptor beta chains listed below, sequenced in a study of T-cell memory formation after mild COVID-19 (dated by TCRdb to the early 2020s). Receptors were amplified or captured by 5' RACE. Sequencing was performed on an Illumina NovaSeq 6000. Starting from the raw public reads, TCRdb applied fastp trimming at Q25, assembled clones with MiXCR and retained in-frame beta chains. Rows are unified per CDR3 protein, each entry keeping the most common DNA and genes. In this sample the table shows about 430,000 distinct CDR3 sequences, roughly 17% of which occur a single time. Of the sample, about 22% is held by the ten largest clones. Sequenced sample: PBMCs or a T cell subset sorted from them (not recorded which). Receptors originate from a man younger than 30 who had mild COVID-19 (a few samples of this study predate the infection). The sample titles of this study are shuffled in the database, so cell type and time point are left out; the donor was told from shared clones.

The chain combines TRBV20-1 with TRBJ1-2; weak D call: TRBD1 (6 bases). The V gene lost 4 bases and the J gene lost 4 bases, with 13 bases spanning the gap. CDR3 size: 13 residues. Germline CDR1 and CDR2: DFQATT and SNEGSKA (reference sequence). The CDR3 DNA is TGCAGTGCTATGGGGGGCCACCTCTATGGCTACACCTTC. Translating it yields CSAMGGHLYGYTF.

CDR3 region: CASSSLVLTDTQYF. In DNA form, the CDR3 reads TGTGCCAGCAGTTCGCTGGTACTCACAGATACGCAGTATTTT. The rearrangement uses TRBV27 and TRBJ2-3; the D is unclear. Trimming took off 4 bases at V and 2 bases at J, with 10 bases between the two ends. The germline gives CDR1 MNHEY, CDR2 SMNVEV (reference sequence). The CDR3 length is 14 residues.

This clonotype showed up many times. Mismatch with germline at one junction end may stem from a read error. The chain has TRBV5-1 and TRBJ1-1; D unclear. The CDR3 loop spans 13 amino acids. CDR1 is SGHRS and CDR2 is YFSETQ in the germline V gene. The CDR3 is CASSLEPNTEAFF. CDR3 bases: TGTGCCAGCAGCTTAGAACCGAACACTGAAGCTTTCTTT. Together with reference TRBV5-1 and TRBJ1-1, the CDR3 gives the full variable domain: KAGVTQTPRYLIKTRGQQVTLSCSPISGHRSVSWYQQTPGQGLQFLFEYFSETQRNKGNFPGRFSGRQFSNSRSEMNVSTLELGDSALYLCASSLEPNTEAFFGQGTRLTVV.

This clonotype was detected a few times. The chain uses TRBV5-1 and TRBJ2-3; D might be TRBD2 (5 bases). V lost 4 bases and J lost 0, with 18 bases in between. Germline V gene lookup returns CDR1 SGHRS and CDR2 YFSETQ. The CDR3 has 17 residues. The CDR3 protein is CASSPLGLAQSTDTQYF. DNA for the CDR3: TGCGCCAGCAGCCCCCTAGGACTGGCCCAGAGCACAGATACGCAGTATTTT.

This chain connects TRBV9 to TRBJ1-1; D call uncertain. This CDR3 is 14 amino acids long. Trimming stripped 4 bases from V and 0 bases from J, with 10 bases between. CDR1 and CDR2 from the germline V gene are SGDLS and YYNGEE. The CDR3 region has the DNA TGTGCCAGCAGCCGCTGGAGCATGAACACTGAAGCTTTCTTT. Its protein product is CASSRWSMNTEAFF.

V gene TRBV19 combines with J gene TRBJ2-7, with a weak D call TRBD2 (5 bases). Germline CDR1 and CDR2: LNHDA and SQIVND (reference sequence). The ends were cut back, 3 bases at V and 0 bases at J, with 6 bases in the middle. The length of the CDR3 is 13 residues. For the CDR3, the DNA is TGTGCCAGTAGTATGGGGAGCTCCTACGAGCAGTACTTC. It translates to CASSMGSSYEQYF.

This clonotype was seen only a few times. J is TRBJ1-1 and V is TRBV3-1; D is possibly TRBD1 (6 bases). Trimming removed 3 bases from V and 3 bases from J, with 11 bases in between. This CDR3 contains 14 residues. Germline V gene data show CDR1 as LGHDT and CDR2 as YNNKEL (reference sequence). In nucleotides, the CDR3 is TGTGCCAGCAGCCAGGGGGCTTCCGACACTGAAGCTTTCTTT. Residues: CASSQGASDTEAFF.

The rearrangement uses TRBV5-1 and TRBJ1-3; D gene unclear. The germline V and J ends were trimmed by 0 bases and 4 bases, with 8 bases remaining between them. The CDR3 is 14 amino acids. Germline CDR1 is SGHRS and CDR2 is YFSETQ. This chain's CDR3 is CASSLVGGGNTIYF. In DNA, the CDR3 is TGCGCCAGCAGCTTGGTTGGAGGCGGAAACACCATATATTTT.